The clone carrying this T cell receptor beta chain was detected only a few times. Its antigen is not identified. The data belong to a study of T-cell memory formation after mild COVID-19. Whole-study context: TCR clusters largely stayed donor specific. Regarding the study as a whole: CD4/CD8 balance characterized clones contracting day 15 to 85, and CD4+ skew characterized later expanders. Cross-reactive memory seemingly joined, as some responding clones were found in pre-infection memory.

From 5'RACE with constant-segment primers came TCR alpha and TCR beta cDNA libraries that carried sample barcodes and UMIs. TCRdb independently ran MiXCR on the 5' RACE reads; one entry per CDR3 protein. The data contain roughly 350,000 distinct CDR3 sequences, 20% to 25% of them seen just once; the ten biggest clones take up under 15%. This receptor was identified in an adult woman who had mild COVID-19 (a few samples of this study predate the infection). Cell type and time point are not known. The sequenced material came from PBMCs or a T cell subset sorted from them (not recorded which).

CDR3 amino acids: CASRTPWVNTEAFF. The CDR3 nucleotides are TGTGCCAGCAGGACCCCTTGGGTGAACACTGAAGCTTTCTTT. V gene TRBV11-2 combines with J gene TRBJ1-1; D gene unclear. CDR3 length: 14 amino acids. Trimming left V 6 bases short and J 0 bases short, with 11 bases between. The germline gives CDR1 SGHAT, CDR2 FQNNGV. The variable domain in full, completed from reference TRBV11-2 and TRBJ1-1, reads EAGVAQSPRYKIIEKRQSVAFWCNPISGHATLYWYQQILGQGPKLLIQFQNNGVVDDSQLPKDRFSAERLKGVDSTLKIQPAKLEDSAVYLCASRTPWVNTEAFFGQGTRLTVV.